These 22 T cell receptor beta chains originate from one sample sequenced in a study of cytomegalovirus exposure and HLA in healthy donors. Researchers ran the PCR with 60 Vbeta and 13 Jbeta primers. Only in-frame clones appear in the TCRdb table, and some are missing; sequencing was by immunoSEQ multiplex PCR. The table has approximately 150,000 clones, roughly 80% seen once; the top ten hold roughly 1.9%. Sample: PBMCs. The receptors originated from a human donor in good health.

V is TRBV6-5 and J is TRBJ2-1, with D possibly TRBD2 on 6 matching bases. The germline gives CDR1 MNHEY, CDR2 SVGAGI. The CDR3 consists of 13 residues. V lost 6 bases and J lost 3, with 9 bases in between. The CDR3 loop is CASRDSGYNEQFF. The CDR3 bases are TGTGCCAGCAGGGATAGCGGCTACAATGAGCAGTTCTTC.

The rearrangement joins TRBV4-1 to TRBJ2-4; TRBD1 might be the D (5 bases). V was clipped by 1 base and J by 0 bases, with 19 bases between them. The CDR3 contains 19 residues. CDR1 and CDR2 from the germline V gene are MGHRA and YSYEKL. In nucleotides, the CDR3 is TGCGCCAGCAGCCAAGGTCGGGTTGGGGCCAGACTAGCCAAAAACATTCAGTACTTC. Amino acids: CASSQGRVGARLAKNIQYF.

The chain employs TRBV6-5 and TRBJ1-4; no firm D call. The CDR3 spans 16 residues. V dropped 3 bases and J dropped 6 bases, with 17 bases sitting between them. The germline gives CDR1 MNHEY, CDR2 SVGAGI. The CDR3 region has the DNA TGTGCCAGCAGTTATTACTTGGCCACGAGGGATGAAAAACTGTTTTTT. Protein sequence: CASSYYLATRDEKLFF.

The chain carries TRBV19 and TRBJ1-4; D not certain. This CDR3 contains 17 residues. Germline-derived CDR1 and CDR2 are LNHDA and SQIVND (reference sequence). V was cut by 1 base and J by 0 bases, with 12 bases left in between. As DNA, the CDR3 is TGTGCCAGTAGTATAGCCCTGCCGGCGGCAACTAATGAAAAACTGTTTTTT. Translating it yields CASSIALPAATNEKLFF.

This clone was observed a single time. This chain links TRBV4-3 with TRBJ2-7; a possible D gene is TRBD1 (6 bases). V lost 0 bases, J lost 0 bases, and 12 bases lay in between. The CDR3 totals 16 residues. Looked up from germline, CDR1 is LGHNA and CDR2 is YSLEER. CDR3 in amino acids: CASSQDWTASSYEQYF. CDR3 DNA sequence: TGCGCCAGCAGCCAAGATTGGACAGCCAGCTCCTACGAGCAGTACTTC.

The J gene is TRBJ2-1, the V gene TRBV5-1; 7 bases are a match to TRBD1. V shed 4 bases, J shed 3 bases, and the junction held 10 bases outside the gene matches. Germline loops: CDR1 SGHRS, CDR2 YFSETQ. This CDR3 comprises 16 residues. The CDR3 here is CASSPVLTGSYNEQFF. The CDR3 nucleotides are TGCGCCAGCAGCCCGGTCTTGACAGGGAGCTACAATGAGCAGTTCTTC.

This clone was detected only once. CDR3 coding DNA: TGTGCCAGCAGCTTGACAGGACCCAACTACGAGCAGTACTTC. The encoded protein is CASSLTGPNYEQYF. The chain employs TRBV11-2 and TRBJ2-7; possibly TRBD1 for D (6 bases). The CDR3 spans 14 residues. V was shortened by 3 bases and J by 3 bases, with 12 bases between the two germline ends. Germline-derived CDR1 and CDR2 are SGHAT and FQNNGV. Together with reference TRBV11-2 and TRBJ2-7, the CDR3 gives the full variable domain: EAGVAQSPRYKIIEKRQSVAFWCNPISGHATLYWYQQILGQGPKLLIQFQNNGVVDDSQLPKDRFSAERLKGVDSTLKIQPAKLEDSAVYLCASSLTGPNYEQYFGPGTRLTVT.

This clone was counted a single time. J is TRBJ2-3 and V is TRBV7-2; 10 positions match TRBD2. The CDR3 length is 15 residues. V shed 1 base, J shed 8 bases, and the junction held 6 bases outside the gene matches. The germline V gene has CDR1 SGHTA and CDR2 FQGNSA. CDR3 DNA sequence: TGTGCCAGCAGCTTAGAAAGCGGGGGGGCCAGTACGCAGTATTTT. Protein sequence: CASSLESGGASTQYF.

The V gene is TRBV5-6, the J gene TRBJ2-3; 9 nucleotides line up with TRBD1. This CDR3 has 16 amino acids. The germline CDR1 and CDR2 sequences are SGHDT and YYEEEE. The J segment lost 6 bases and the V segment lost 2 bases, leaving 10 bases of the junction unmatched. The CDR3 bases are TGTGCCAGCAGCTTCCTCGACAGGGGGTCTGGGGATACGCAGTATTTT. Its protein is CASSFLDRGSGDTQYF.

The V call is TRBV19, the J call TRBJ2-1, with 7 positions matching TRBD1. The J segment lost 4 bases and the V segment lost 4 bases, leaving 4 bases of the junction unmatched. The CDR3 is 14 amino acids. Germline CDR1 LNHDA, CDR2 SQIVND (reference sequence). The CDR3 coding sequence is TGTGCCAGTAGTAAGTGGGACAGTTACAATGAGCAGTTCTTC. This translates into CASSKWDSYNEQFF.

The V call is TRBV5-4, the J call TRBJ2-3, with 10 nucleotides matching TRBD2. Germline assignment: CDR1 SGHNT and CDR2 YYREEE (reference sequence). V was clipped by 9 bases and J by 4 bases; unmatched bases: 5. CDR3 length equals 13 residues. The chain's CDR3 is CATKRGGPDTQYF. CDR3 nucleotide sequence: TGTGCCACCAAGCGGGGGGGCCCAGATACGCAGTATTTT.

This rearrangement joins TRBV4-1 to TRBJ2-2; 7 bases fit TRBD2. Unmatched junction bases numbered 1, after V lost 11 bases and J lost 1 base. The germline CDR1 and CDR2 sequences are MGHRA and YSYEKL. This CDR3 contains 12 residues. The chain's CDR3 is CACGGNTGELFF. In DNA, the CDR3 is TGCGCCTGCGGGGGGAACACCGGGGAGCTGTTTTTT.

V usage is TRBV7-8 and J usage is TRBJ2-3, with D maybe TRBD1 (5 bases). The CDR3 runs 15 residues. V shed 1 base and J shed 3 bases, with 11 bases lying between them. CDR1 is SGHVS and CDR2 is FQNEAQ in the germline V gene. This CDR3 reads CASSLVIAGTDTQYF. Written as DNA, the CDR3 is TGTGCCAGCAGCTTAGTCATCGCAGGGACAGATACGCAGTATTTT. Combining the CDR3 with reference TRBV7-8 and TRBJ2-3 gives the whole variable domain GAGVSQSPRYKVAKRGQDVALRCDPISGHVSLFWYQQALGQGPEFLTYFQNEAQLDKSGLPSDRFFAERPEGSVSTLKIQRTQQEDSAVYLCASSLVIAGTDTQYFGPGTRLTVL.

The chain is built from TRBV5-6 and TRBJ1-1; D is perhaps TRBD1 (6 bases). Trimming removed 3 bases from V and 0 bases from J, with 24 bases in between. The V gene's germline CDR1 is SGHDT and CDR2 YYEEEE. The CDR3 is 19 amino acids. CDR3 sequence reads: CASSWGSGQGVSVNTEAFF. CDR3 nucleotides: TGTGCCAGCAGCTGGGGGTCGGGACAAGGGGTATCGGTGAACACTGAAGCTTTCTTT.

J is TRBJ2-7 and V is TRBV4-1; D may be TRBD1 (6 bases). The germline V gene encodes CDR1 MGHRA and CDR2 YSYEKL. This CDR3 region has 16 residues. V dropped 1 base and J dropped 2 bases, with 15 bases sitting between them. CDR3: CASSQVFGQGTYEQYF. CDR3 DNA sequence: TGCGCCAGCAGCCAAGTATTCGGCCAGGGGACCTACGAGCAGTACTTC.

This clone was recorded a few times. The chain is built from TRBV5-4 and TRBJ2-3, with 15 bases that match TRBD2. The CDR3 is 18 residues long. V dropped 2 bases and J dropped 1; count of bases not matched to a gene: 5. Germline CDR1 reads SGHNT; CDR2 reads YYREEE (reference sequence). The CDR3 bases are TGTGCCAGCAGCTTTGGACTAGCGGGGGGGCGCCGCACAGATACGCAGTATTTT. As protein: CASSFGLAGGRRTDTQYF.

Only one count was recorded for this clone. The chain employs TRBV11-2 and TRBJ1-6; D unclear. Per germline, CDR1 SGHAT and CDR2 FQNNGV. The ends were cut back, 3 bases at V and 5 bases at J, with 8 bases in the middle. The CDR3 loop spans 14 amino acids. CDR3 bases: TGTGCCAGCAGCTTGGGAGCAGATAATTCACCCCTCCACTTT. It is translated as CASSLGADNSPLHF. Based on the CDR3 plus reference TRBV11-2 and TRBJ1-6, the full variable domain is EAGVAQSPRYKIIEKRQSVAFWCNPISGHATLYWYQQILGQGPKLLIQFQNNGVVDDSQLPKDRFSAERLKGVDSTLKIQPAKLEDSAVYLCASSLGADNSPLHFGNGTRLTVT.

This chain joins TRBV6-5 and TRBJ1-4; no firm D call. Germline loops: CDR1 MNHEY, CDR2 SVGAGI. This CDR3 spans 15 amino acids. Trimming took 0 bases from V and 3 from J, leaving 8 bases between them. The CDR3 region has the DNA TGTGCCAGCAGTTACTCCCACAGCCCTAATGAAAAACTGTTTTTT. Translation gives CASSYSHSPNEKLFF.

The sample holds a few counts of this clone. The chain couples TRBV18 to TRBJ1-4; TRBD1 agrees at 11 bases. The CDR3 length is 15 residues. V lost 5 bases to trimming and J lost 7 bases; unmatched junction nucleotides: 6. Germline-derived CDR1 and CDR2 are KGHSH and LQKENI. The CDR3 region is CASSSGQGESEKLFF. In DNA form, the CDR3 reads TGTGCCAGCTCATCGGGACAGGGGGAAAGTGAAAAACTGTTTTTT.

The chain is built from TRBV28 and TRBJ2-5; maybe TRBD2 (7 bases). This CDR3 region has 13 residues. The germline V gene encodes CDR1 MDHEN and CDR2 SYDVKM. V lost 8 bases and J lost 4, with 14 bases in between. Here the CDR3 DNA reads TGTGCCAGCCAGGTGGGGGGGCGAGAGACCCAGTACTTC. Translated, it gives CASQVGGRETQYF.

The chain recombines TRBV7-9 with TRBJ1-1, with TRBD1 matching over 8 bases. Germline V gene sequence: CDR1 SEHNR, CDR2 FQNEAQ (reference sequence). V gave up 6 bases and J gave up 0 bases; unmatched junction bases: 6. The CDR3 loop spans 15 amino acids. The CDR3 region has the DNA TGTGCCAGCAGGTCCGACAGGGGCCTGAACACTGAAGCTTTCTTT. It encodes CASRSDRGLNTEAFF. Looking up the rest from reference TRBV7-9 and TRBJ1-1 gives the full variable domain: DTGVSQNPRHKITKRGQNVTFRCDPISEHNRLYWYRQTLGQGPEFLTYFQNEAQLEKSRLLSDRFSAERPKGSFSTLEIQRTEQGDSAMYLCASRSDRGLNTEAFFGQGTRLTVV.

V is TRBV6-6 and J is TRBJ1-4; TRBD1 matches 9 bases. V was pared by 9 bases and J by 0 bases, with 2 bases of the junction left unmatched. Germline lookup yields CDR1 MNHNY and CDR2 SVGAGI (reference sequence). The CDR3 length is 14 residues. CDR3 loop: CASRQGATNEKLFF. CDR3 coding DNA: TGTGCCAGTAGACAGGGGGCAACTAATGAAAAACTGTTTTTT.